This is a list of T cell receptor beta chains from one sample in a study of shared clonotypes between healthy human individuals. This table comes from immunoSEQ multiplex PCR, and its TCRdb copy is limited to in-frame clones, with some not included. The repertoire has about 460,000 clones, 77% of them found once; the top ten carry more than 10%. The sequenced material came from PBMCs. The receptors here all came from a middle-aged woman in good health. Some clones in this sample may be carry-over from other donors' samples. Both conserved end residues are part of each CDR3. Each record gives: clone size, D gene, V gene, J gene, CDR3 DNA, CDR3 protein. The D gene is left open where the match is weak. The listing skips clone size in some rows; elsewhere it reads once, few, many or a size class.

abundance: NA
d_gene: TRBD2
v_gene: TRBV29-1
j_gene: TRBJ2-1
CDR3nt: TGCAGCGTTAGGACTAGCGGGAACAATGAGCAGTTCTTC
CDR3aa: CSVRTSGNNEQFF

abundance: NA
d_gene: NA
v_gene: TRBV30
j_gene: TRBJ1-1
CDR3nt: TGTGCCTGGAGTGTCACACTGGAGAACACTGAAGCTTTCTTT
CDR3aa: CAWSVTLENTEAFF

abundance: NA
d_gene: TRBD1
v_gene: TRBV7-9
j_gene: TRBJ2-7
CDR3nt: TGTGCCAGCAGCTTGACAGGGGTTTCCTACGAGCAGTACTTC
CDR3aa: CASSLTGVSYEQYF

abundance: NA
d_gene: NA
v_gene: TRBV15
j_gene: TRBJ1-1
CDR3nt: TGTGCCACAAAAGGACAGCGGAGAATGAACACTGAAGCTTTCTTT
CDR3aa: CATKGQRRMNTEAFF

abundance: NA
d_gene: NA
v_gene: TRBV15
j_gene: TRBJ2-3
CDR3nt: TGTGCCACCAGCAGCCTACGAACAGATACGCAGTATTTT
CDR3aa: CATSSLRTDTQYF

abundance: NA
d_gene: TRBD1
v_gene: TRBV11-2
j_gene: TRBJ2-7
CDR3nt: TGTGCCAGCAGCTCCTCGACAGGGGGCTACGAGCAGTACTTC
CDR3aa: CASSSSTGGYEQYF

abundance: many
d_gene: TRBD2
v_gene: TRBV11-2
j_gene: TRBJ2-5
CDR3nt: TGTGCCAGCAGCTTTGGACTAGCGGAACAAGAGACCCAGTACTTC
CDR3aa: CASSFGLAEQETQYF

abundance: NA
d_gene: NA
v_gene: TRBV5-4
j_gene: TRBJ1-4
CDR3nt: TGTGCCAGCAGCCACCGGGACACGGACGAAAAACTGTTTTTT
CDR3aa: CASSHRDTDEKLFF

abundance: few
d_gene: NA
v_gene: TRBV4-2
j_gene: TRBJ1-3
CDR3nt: TGTGCCAGCAGCCAAGGAAGGGCGGAGTACACCATATATTTT
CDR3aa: CASSQGRAEYTIYF

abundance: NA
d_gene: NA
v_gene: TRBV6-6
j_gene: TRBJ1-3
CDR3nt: TGTGCCAGCAGCCCGTCAGGAAACACCATATATTTT
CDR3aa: CASSPSGNTIYF

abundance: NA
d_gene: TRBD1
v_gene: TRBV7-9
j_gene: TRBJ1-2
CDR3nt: TGTGCCAGCAGCGATGACAGGGGTGCTGATGGTGGCTACACCTTC
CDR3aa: CASSDDRGADGGYTF

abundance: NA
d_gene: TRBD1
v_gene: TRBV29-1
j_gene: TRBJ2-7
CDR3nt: TGCAGCGTTGAAGTGGGACAGACTTACGAGCAGTACTTC
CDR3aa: CSVEVGQTYEQYF

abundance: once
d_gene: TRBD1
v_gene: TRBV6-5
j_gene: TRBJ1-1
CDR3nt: TGTGCCAGCAGTTACGCGGGGACAGGGGCAAACACTGAAGCTTTCTTT
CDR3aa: CASSYAGTGANTEAFF

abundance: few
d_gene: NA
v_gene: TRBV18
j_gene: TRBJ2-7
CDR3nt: TGTGCCAGCTCAGGCGGGCAAAGCTCCTACGAGCAGTACTTC
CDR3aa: CASSGGQSSYEQYF

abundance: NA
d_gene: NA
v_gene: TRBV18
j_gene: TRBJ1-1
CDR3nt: TGTGCCAGCTCACCACCCCGCACAGGGCTAAACACTGAAGCTTTCTTT
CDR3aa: CASSPPRTGLNTEAFF

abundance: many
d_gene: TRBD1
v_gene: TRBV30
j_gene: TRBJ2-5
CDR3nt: TGTGCCTGGCATGGACAGGTTCAAGAGACCCAGTACTTC
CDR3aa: CAWHGQVQETQYF